The 12 T cell receptor beta chains given below trace back to one sample, sequenced in a study of metastatic and nonmetastatic thyroid tumors. No treatment of any kind had been given to any patient before thyroid surgery. Through MiXCR, TCRdb re-clonotyped the PCR reads. The data hold roughly 70,000 clones, with 18% observed a single time. Sequenced material: blood. The receptors shown here come from a female donor with papillary thyroid cancer or a benign thyroid nodule (not recorded which). Some clones in this sample may be carry-over from other donors' samples.

This clone occurred many times. This chain uses TRBV3-1 with TRBJ2-5; 7 bases line up with TRBD2. J gave up 1 base and V 3 bases, and 5 bases lay outside the gene matches. CDR1 and CDR2 from the germline V gene are LGHDT and YNNKEL (reference sequence). CDR3 length: 15 residues. The DNA for the CDR3 is TGTGCCAGCAGCCAGCCAGCGGGACCCCAAGAGACCCAGTACTTC. Translation: CASSQPAGPQETQYF.

J is TRBJ2-3 and V is TRBV5-6, with 12 bases aligning to TRBD2. The CDR3 loop spans 18 amino acids. Trimming removed 4 bases from V and 3 bases from J; junction bases left unmatched: 12. Germline V gene sequence: CDR1 SGHDT, CDR2 YYEEEE. The CDR3 sequence: CASSALAGGSEWTDTQYF. In DNA form, the CDR3 reads TGTGCCAGCAGCGCGCTAGCGGGAGGGTCTGAATGGACAGATACGCAGTATTTT.

The CDR3 is CASSLGFTVYEQYF. The CDR3 DNA follows: TGTGCCAGCAGCTTAGGGTTTACGGTCTACGAGCAGTACTTC. This rearrangement joins TRBV11-2 to TRBJ2-7; D is uncertain. The germline V gene encodes CDR1 SGHAT and CDR2 FQNNGV. The CDR3 covers 14 residues. V gave up 1 base and J gave up 3 bases, with 10 bases separating them.

This clone was counted a few times. The V and J genes are TRBV2 and TRBJ2-6, with TRBD1 as a possible D gene (6 bases). The CDR3 covers 15 residues. V was cut by 6 bases and J by 2 bases, with 11 bases left in between. Germline-derived CDR1 and CDR2 are SNHLY and FYNNEI. The CDR3 DNA follows: TGTGCCAGCAGCCCCACAGGGACTGGGGCCAACGTCCTGACTTTC. This sequence encodes CASSPTGTGANVLTF.

This clone appeared many times. The chain couples TRBV7-9 to TRBJ1-2; tentatively, D is TRBD1 (6 bases). This CDR3 has 12 residues. Germline-derived CDR1 and CDR2 are SEHNR and FQNEAQ (reference sequence). Trimming removed 5 bases from V and 5 bases from J, with 9 bases in between. CDR3 nucleotides: TGTGCCAGCAGCGTAGGGGGGTATGGCTACACCTTC. Its protein product is CASSVGGYGYTF.

This clone was observed at least ten times. The CDR3 DNA is TGTGCCTGGACCCAGGGAACCACAGATACGCAGTATTTT. Translated: CAWTQGTTDTQYF. The chain combines TRBV30 with TRBJ2-3, with a possible D match to TRBD1 (5 bases). The V end was cut by 4 bases, the J end by 2 bases, with 10 bases between. Germline CDR1 GTSNPN, CDR2 SVGIG (reference sequence). The CDR3 runs 13 residues.

In its sample, this clone was seen many times. The chain couples TRBV6-1 to TRBJ1-6; maybe TRBD1 (6 bases). The germline V and J ends were trimmed by 2 bases and 7 bases, with 9 bases remaining between them. Germline CDR1 MNHNS, CDR2 SASEGT. The CDR3 is 14 amino acids. The CDR3 spells CASSEQGRNSPLHF. CDR3 sequence (DNA): TGTGCCAGCAGTGAACAGGGGCGGAATTCACCCCTCCACTTT.

The CDR3 loop is CASSLLNGGAGTDTQYF. CDR3 nucleotide sequence: TGTGCCAGCAGCTTATTGAACGGGGGGGCCGGCACAGATACGCAGTATTTT. The chain has TRBV7-3 and TRBJ2-3; 8 nucleotides agree with TRBD2. J lost 1 base, V lost 2 bases, and 8 bases had no gene match. In germline, CDR1 is SGHTA, CDR2 FQGTGA. There are 17 residues in the CDR3.

The chain employs TRBV10-3 and TRBJ1-1; no definite D call. This CDR3 spans 15 amino acids. V lost 6 bases and J 4 bases, leaving 18 bases between the germline ends. CDR1 ENHRY and CDR2 SYGVKD come from the germline V gene. CDR3: CAISGRGNSGTEAFF. The DNA of the CDR3 is TGTGCCATCAGCGGGCGCGGGAATTCGGGCACTGAAGCTTTCTTT.

The chain uses TRBV11-3 and TRBJ2-7, with D perhaps being TRBD1 or TRBD2 (7 bases each). Germline-derived CDR1 and CDR2 are SGHNT and YENEEA. The CDR3 sequence is 16 residues long. V dropped 4 bases and J dropped 2 bases, with 18 bases sitting between them. The CDR3 here is CASSSQGGAGTYEQYF. The CDR3 coding sequence is TGTGCCAGCAGCTCCCAGGGGGGGGCCGGGACCTACGAGCAGTACTTC.

This clone was observed many times. The J gene is TRBJ2-7, the V gene TRBV5-5; D may be TRBD1 (5 bases). CDR1 is SGHKS, CDR2 YYEKEE, per germline (reference sequence). V lost 0 bases and J lost 5, with 12 bases in between. The CDR3 has 14 amino acids. CDR3 in DNA: TGTGCCAGCAGCTTGGATTTGGGCAGGGACGAGCAGTACTTC. This translates into CASSLDLGRDEQYF.

As regards this clone: One end of the junction fails to match germline, which may point to a read error. The chain employs TRBV6-1 and TRBJ2-7; 7 nucleotides match TRBD1. The CDR3 has 13 residues. Per germline, CDR1 MNHNS and CDR2 SASEGT. The CDR3 loop reads CATLRTGLYERYF. The CDR3 bases are TGTGCCACCCTGCGGACAGGTCTTTACGAGCGGTACTTC.